This T cell receptor beta chain appears in the sequencing data of a study of response to subunit inactivated influenza vaccine. Study-wide findings and caveats: The authors suggested that every seasonal influenza vaccination recruits few new T cells.

This clonotype came up a few times. Its matching antigen is unknown. TCRdb reanalysed the RT-PCR reads using MiXCR and keeps one entry per CDR3 protein. Among more than 150,000 distinct CDR3 sequences listed, 9.5% to 12% were seen once. The CDR3 is 17 residues long. V lost 0 bases, J lost 2 bases, and 14 bases lay in between. Germline values: CDR1 LNHNV, CDR2 YYDKDF (reference sequence). The sequence was collected from a man aged 45 to 70 who received an inactivated influenza vaccine. This rearrangement joins TRBV15 to TRBJ2-1; perhaps TRBD2 as D (6 bases). The input for sequencing was CD8+ T cells sorted from PBMCs, taken less than 25 months after vaccination. CDR3 in amino acids: CATSREGLQTPYNEQFF. CDR3 DNA: TGTGCCACCAGCAGAGAGGGACTCCAGACTCCCTACAATGAGCAGTTCTTC.